These 6 T cell receptor beta chains originate from one sample sequenced in a study of blood T cell repertoires in COVID-19. Generated by immunoSEQ multiplex PCR, the TCRdb table keeps only in-frame clones and is missing some. This table holds about 260,000 clones, 80% to 90% found once. Sequenced: peripheral blood. These receptor sequences come from a woman aged 40 to 50 who had recovered from COVID-19.

In its sample, this clone was seen once. V is TRBV5-1 and J is TRBJ2-3; D not resolved. The length of the CDR3 is 15 residues. CDR1 is SGHRS, CDR2 YFSETQ, per germline. The V end was cut by 4 bases, the J end by 4 bases, with 16 bases between. The CDR3: CASSDLEYGPDTQYF. CDR3 in DNA: TGCGCCAGCAGCGACCTGGAGTATGGCCCAGATACGCAGTATTTT.

This clone was seen many times. The rearrangement uses TRBV30 and TRBJ2-3; a possible D gene is TRBD2 (6 bases). V was trimmed by 2 bases and J by 11 bases, leaving 23 bases between them. The CDR3 contains 15 residues. The germline gives CDR1 GTSNPN, CDR2 SVGIG (reference sequence). In DNA form, the CDR3 reads TGTGCCTGGAGTTTGGGGGGATCGACCTTGGGTATGCAGTATTTT. The encoded protein is CAWSLGGSTLGMQYF.

The chain joins TRBV11-3 to TRBJ2-3; 10 bases fit TRBD1. The CDR3 contains 15 residues. CDR1 and CDR2 from the germline V gene are SGHNT and YENEEA. Losses at the gene ends were 5 bases for V and 4 bases for J; bases not matched to a gene: 6. Here the CDR3 DNA reads TGTGCCAGCAGCCTTGGACAGGGGGAGTCAGATACGCAGTATTTT. Its protein is CASSLGQGESDTQYF.

The chain carries TRBV7-2 and TRBJ2-7, with D unresolved. Germline CDR1 is SGHTA and CDR2 is FQGNSA. CDR3 size: 13 residues. V was pared by 1 base and J by 3 bases, with 7 bases between. CDR3 amino acids: CASSLGHRYEQYF. In DNA form, the CDR3 reads TGTGCCAGCAGCTTAGGACATCGCTACGAGCAGTACTTC.

V gene TRBV15 combines with J gene TRBJ1-3; 9 bases fit TRBD1. The CDR3 runs 17 residues. The germline V gene has CDR1 LNHNV and CDR2 YYDKDF (reference sequence). V shed 1 base and J 4 bases; nucleotides not matched to a gene: 8. CDR3 nucleotide sequence: TGTGCCACCAGCAGAGGGAGGATGACAGGGGGAGGAAACACCATATATTTT. Translated: CATSRGRMTGGGNTIYF.

Concerning this clone: Other DNA sequences within the sample encode an identical CDR3. V is TRBV7-8 and J is TRBJ2-2; 9 positions match TRBD1. CDR3 length equals 16 residues. Germline loops: CDR1 SGHVS, CDR2 FQNEAQ. Trimming cost V 5 bases and J 7 bases; bases outside gene matches: 11. DNA for the CDR3: TGTGCCAGCAGCGACTCCCGGGACAGGGTTGTCGGGGAGCTGTTTTTT. Translating gives CASSDSRDRVVGELFF.